Each of the 3 T cell receptor beta chains below was sequenced from the same sample in a study of Ad26.COV2.S vaccination and SARS-CoV-2 variants (TCRdb year 2021). Per the publication, the treatment or condition label means: 15 to 20 received Ad26.COV2.S at low or high dose, single or two shots; roughly 5 received placebo; per-sample allocation not given. For vaccine and placebo recipients, the sequenced repertoires came from samples collected on day 63 after the first injection. Libraries were made using the immunoSEQ multiplex PCR assay. Entries here come from immuneACCESS through TCRdb and include only in-frame sequences with V and J called. Some clones fail to appear in such tables; in the studies checked, an unresolved V gene covers under half of the shortfall, and the cause of the remainder is unknown. This sample gives around 450,000 clones in total; approximately 89% of them show up just once. In total, the top ten clones hold 2.5% to 3% of the sample.

Sequencing used peripheral blood, obtained in a trial of Ad26.COV2.S vaccine versus placebo. Every receptor here comes from a person aged 18-65 years who received the Ad26.COV2.S COVID-19 vaccine or a placebo.

The chain has TRBV18 and TRBJ2-5, with a possible D match to TRBD1 (5 bases). CDR1 KGHSH and CDR2 LQKENI come from the germline V gene. The CDR3 is 13 residues long. With 6 bases removed from V and 5 bases from J, the gap between germline ends came to 13 bases. In DNA, the CDR3 is TGTGCCAGCTCGCCGAGACAGCGTGAGACCCAGTACTTC. This translates into CASSPRQRETQYF.

The rearrangement joins TRBV7-9 to TRBJ2-1; D is unclear. Germline-derived CDR1 and CDR2 are SEHNR and FQNEAQ (reference sequence). The CDR3 is 13 residues long. The V and J ends lost 5 bases and 8 bases respectively, with 13 bases between them. In DNA form, the CDR3 reads TGTGCCAGCAGCGTCGGATTAGAGGATGAGCAGTTCTTC. This gives the protein CASSVGLEDEQFF.

The V gene is TRBV24-1, the J gene TRBJ2-5, with D tentatively TRBD1 or TRBD2 (5 bases each). V was trimmed by 2 bases and J by 4 bases, leaving 10 bases between them. The germline CDR1 and CDR2 sequences are KGHDR and SFDVKD. CDR3 length: 14 residues. The DNA of the CDR3 is TGTGCCACCAGTGATTCGGGACCCAGAGAGACCCAGTACTTC. Protein: CATSDSGPRETQYF.